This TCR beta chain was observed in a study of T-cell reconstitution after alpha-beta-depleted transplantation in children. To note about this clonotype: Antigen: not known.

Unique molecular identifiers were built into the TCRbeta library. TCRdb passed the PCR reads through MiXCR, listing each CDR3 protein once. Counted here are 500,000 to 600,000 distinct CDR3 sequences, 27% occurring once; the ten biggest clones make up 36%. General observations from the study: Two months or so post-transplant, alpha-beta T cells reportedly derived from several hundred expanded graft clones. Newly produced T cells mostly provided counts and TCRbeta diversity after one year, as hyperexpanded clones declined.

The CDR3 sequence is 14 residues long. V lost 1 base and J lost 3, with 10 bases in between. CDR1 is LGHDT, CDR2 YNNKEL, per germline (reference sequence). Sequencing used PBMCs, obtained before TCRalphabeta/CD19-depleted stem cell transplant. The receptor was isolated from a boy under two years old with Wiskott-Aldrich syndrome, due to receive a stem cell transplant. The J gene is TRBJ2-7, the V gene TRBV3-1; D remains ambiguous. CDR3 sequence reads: CASSQGRAHYEQYF. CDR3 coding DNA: TGTGCCAGCAGCCAAGGGCGAGCCCACTACGAGCAGTACTTC.